This TCR beta chain was sequenced during a study of blood T cell repertoires in COVID-19. The CDR3 runs 15 residues. Per germline, CDR1 LNHDA and CDR2 SQIVND (reference sequence). V gave up 7 bases and J gave up 7 bases; unmatched junction bases: 10. The protocol was immunoSEQ multiplex PCR, while the TCRdb copy is restricted to in-frame clones and leaves out a portion. The sample consists of fewer than 130,000 clones, approximately 70% of them appearing once. The sequenced sample was peripheral blood. This rearrangement joins TRBV19 to TRBJ2-2, with TRBD1 matching over 9 bases. This clonotype was sampled from an older woman with acute or convalescent COVID-19. CDR3 loop: CASNKGQGVGGELFF. CDR3 nucleotide sequence: TGTGCCAGTAACAAGGGACAGGGAGTCGGCGGGGAGCTGTTTTTT.